These 21 T cell receptor beta chains were all obtained from the same sample, sequenced in a study of cytomegalovirus exposure and HLA in healthy donors. Primers for the PCR totalled 60 Vbeta and 13 Jbeta. The method was immunoSEQ multiplex PCR; TCRdb's version includes in-frame clones alone and lacks a portion of them. The sample has some 150,000 clones; the top ten hold approximately 0.8%. The sample consisted of PBMCs. The receptors stem from a woman aged 18 to 35 in good health and CMV-seropositive.

The chain recombines TRBV6-6 with TRBJ2-2, with a weak D call TRBD2 (5 bases). This CDR3 is 15 amino acids long. Trimming shortened V by 6 bases and J by 1 base, and 12 bases separated the two germline ends. The germline V gene encodes CDR1 MNHNY and CDR2 SVGAGI (reference sequence). CDR3 bases: TGTGCCAGCAGCCCCGGACTGGGGAACACCGGGGAGCTGTTTTTT. Protein: CASSPGLGNTGELFF.

The V gene is TRBV4-1, the J gene TRBJ1-6; no clear D. CDR1 and CDR2 (germline): MGHRA, YSYEKL. V gave up 3 bases and J gave up 7 bases, with 13 bases separating them. The CDR3 length is 15 residues. CDR3 in DNA: TGCGCCAGCAGCCAGGTGACACCTCGGAATTCACCCCTCCACTTT. It translates to CASSQVTPRNSPLHF.

V is TRBV9 and J is TRBJ2-3, with TRBD2 matching 7 bases. J gave up 2 bases and V 4 bases, and 13 bases lay outside the gene matches. Germline V lookup: CDR1 SGDLS, CDR2 YYNGEE. The CDR3 has 17 residues. This CDR3 is CASSTSPSSGDTDTQYF. The CDR3 DNA sequence: TGTGCCAGCAGCACATCCCCGTCGAGCGGGGACACAGATACGCAGTATTTT.

This chain uses TRBV6-5 with TRBJ2-5; D not certain. The DNA matches TRBJ2-7 better at its end, which makes the J call doubtful. CDR1 MNHEY and CDR2 SVGAGI come from the germline V gene. This CDR3 has 16 residues. CDR3: CASSYTGQARFYEQYF. In DNA form, the CDR3 reads TGTGCCAGCAGTTACACTGGGCAGGCGAGATTCTACGAGCAGTACTTC.

The V call is TRBV29-1, the J call TRBJ2-4, with a possible D match to TRBD2 (7 bases). The germline V and J ends were trimmed by 5 bases and 6 bases, with 14 bases remaining between them. Germline assignment: CDR1 SQVTM and CDR2 ANQGSEA. This CDR3 region has 13 residues. In DNA, the CDR3 is TGCAGCGTTATTGGGGAGGGGGGAAACATTCAGTACTTC. This translates into CSVIGEGGNIQYF. The complete variable domain, with remaining parts taken from reference TRBV29-1 and TRBJ2-4, reads SAVISQKPSRDICQRGTSLTIQCQVDSQVTMMFWYRQQPGQSLTLIATANQGSEATYESGFVIDKFPISRPNLTFSTLTVSNMSPEDSSIYLCSVIGEGGNIQYFGAGTRLSVL.

The chain carries TRBV5-1 and TRBJ2-5; TRBD1 might be the D (5 bases). V was trimmed by 0 bases and J by 3 bases, leaving 9 bases between them. The CDR3 is made up of 14 amino acids. Germline values: CDR1 SGHRS, CDR2 YFSETQ. The chain's CDR3 is CASSLEVGEETQYF. DNA for the CDR3: TGCGCCAGCAGCTTGGAGGTAGGGGAAGAGACCCAGTACTTC. The full variable domain, its missing parts supplied by reference TRBV5-1 and TRBJ2-5, is KAGVTQTPRYLIKTRGQQVTLSCSPISGHRSVSWYQQTPGQGLQFLFEYFSETQRNKGNFPGRFSGRQFSNSRSEMNVSTLELGDSALYLCASSLEVGEETQYFGPGTRLLVL.

This chain uses TRBV2 with TRBJ2-3; D might be TRBD1 (5 bases). CDR1 and CDR2 (germline): SNHLY, FYNNEI. V shed 3 bases and J shed 1 base, with 14 bases lying between them. This CDR3 spans 16 amino acids. In DNA, the CDR3 is TGTGCCAGCAGTGAGTTGAGGACAATGGGCACAGATACGCAGTATTTT. Translating it yields CASSELRTMGTDTQYF.

The gene calls are TRBV4-1 and TRBJ2-7; 8 bases agree with TRBD2. CDR1 and CDR2 from the germline V gene are MGHRA and YSYEKL. Losses at the gene ends were 1 base for V and 0 bases for J; bases not matched to a gene: 2. The CDR3 runs 15 residues. The CDR3 reads CASSQALAGSYEQYF. In DNA, the CDR3 is TGCGCCAGCAGCCAAGCTCTAGCGGGCTCCTACGAGCAGTACTTC.

The rearrangement joins TRBV18 to TRBJ2-1; 9 bases line up with TRBD2. The germline V gene encodes CDR1 KGHSH and CDR2 LQKENI. The CDR3 extends over 15 amino acids. Unmatched junction bases numbered 4, after V lost 1 base and J lost 6 bases. This chain's CDR3 is CASSPLAGVSNEQFF. CDR3 nucleotides: TGTGCCAGCTCACCACTAGCGGGAGTAAGCAATGAGCAGTTCTTC.

The gene calls are TRBV7-2 and TRBJ2-5; D call uncertain. The CDR3 sequence is 12 residues long. Germline values: CDR1 SGHTA, CDR2 FQGNSA. Trimming left V 2 bases short and J 5 bases short, with 6 bases between. CDR3 sequence: CASSLLSETQYF. Here the CDR3 DNA reads TGTGCCAGCAGCTTACTGTCGGAGACCCAGTACTTC. Full variable domain (rest looked up from reference TRBV7-2 and TRBJ2-5): GAGVSQSPSNKVTEKGKDVELRCDPISGHTALYWYRQSLGQGLEFLIYFQGNSAPDKSGLPSDRFSAERTGGSVSTLTIQRTQQEDSAVYLCASSLLSETQYFGPGTRLLVL.

The V gene is TRBV13, the J gene TRBJ2-7; D is uncertain. This CDR3 spans 13 amino acids. Trimming removed 5 bases at V and 3 bases at J, with 11 bases between. Per the germline V gene, CDR1 is PRHDT and CDR2 is FYEKMQ (reference sequence). Here the CDR3 reads CASSPYRNYEQYF. The CDR3 DNA reads as TGTGCCAGCAGCCCCTACCGCAACTACGAGCAGTACTTC.

J is TRBJ2-5 and V is TRBV2; the match to TRBD2 covers 7 bases. V dropped 6 bases and J dropped 3; count of bases not matched to a gene: 10. This CDR3 comprises 15 residues. CDR1 SNHLY and CDR2 FYNNEI come from the germline V gene. The CDR3 spells CASSSGTTTKETQYF. CDR3 nucleotides: TGTGCCAGCAGCTCCGGGACTACCACTAAAGAGACCCAGTACTTC.

The rearrangement links TRBV5-6 to TRBJ2-2; a weak D match, TRBD1 (6 bases). Germline CDR1 SGHDT, CDR2 YYEEEE. Between the trimmed V and J ends, which lost 6 bases and 1 base, there was a span of 16 bases. The CDR3 is made up of 16 amino acids. CDR3 sequence: CASNLLGAKNTGELFF. CDR3 nucleotide sequence: TGTGCCAGCAACCTCCTGGGGGCCAAGAACACCGGGGAGCTGTTTTTT.

The chain couples TRBV5-6 to TRBJ1-1; a weak D match, TRBD1 (5 bases). This CDR3 is 13 amino acids long. Between the trimmed V and J ends, which lost 3 bases and 5 bases, there was a span of 11 bases. CDR1 SGHDT and CDR2 YYEEEE come from the germline V gene. The CDR3 region has the DNA TGTGCCAGCAGCTCCAGGGTGCGAACTGAAGCTTTCTTT. This encodes CASSSRVRTEAFF.

The rearrangement joins TRBV5-1 to TRBJ2-7; D ambiguous. The germline V gene encodes CDR1 SGHRS and CDR2 YFSETQ. V was pared by 0 bases and J by 3 bases, with 7 bases between. The CDR3 contains 13 residues. CDR3 bases: TGCGCCAGCAGCTTGGACAGTTTCTACGAGCAGTACTTC. Residues: CASSLDSFYEQYF.

V usage is TRBV5-1 and J usage is TRBJ2-1; D uncertain. The V end was cut by 4 bases, the J end by 0 bases, with 11 bases between. Per the germline V gene, CDR1 is SGHRS and CDR2 is YFSETQ. The CDR3 length is 15 residues. The chain's CDR3 is CASSPQTSSYNEQFF. The CDR3 bases are TGCGCCAGCAGCCCCCAAACGAGCTCCTACAATGAGCAGTTCTTC.

The rearrangement links TRBV30 to TRBJ2-1, with 9 bases aligning to TRBD2. The V gene's germline CDR1 is GTSNPN and CDR2 SVGIG (reference sequence). The V and J ends lost 1 base and 5 bases, in that order; junction bases with no gene match: 6. The CDR3 is 15 amino acids. The CDR3 nucleotides read TGTGCCTGGAGTGACACCGGGACTAGCCACAATGAGCAGTTCTTC. It yields the protein CAWSDTGTSHNEQFF.

The chain combines TRBV12-5 with TRBJ2-1; 9 positions agree with TRBD1. Germline CDR1 and CDR2: LGHNT and FRNRAP. The CDR3 is 13 residues long. V shed 11 bases and J 2 bases; nucleotides not matched to a gene: 4. The CDR3 sequence is CACRQGAYNEQFF. CDR3 sequence (DNA): TGTGCTTGTAGACAGGGGGCCTACAATGAGCAGTTCTTC.

The rearrangement links TRBV15 to TRBJ2-4; TRBD2 aligns across 10 bases. This CDR3 has 18 amino acids. Germline CDR1 is LNHNV and CDR2 is YYDKDF (reference sequence). Germline trimming cut 1 base from V and 0 bases from J; bases unmatched to any gene: 6. The CDR3 here is CATSRGLAGEIAKNIQYF. DNA for the CDR3: TGTGCCACCAGCAGAGGGCTAGCGGGGGAAATAGCCAAAAACATTCAGTACTTC.

The rearrangement uses TRBV19 and TRBJ2-7, with D hard to call. Germline V lookup: CDR1 LNHDA, CDR2 SQIVND (reference sequence). Trimming took 3 bases from V and 5 from J, leaving 11 bases between them. The CDR3 runs to 13 residues. This CDR3 reads CASSIWPQNEQYF. For the CDR3, the DNA is TGTGCCAGTAGTATTTGGCCCCAGAACGAGCAGTACTTC.

The gene calls are TRBV4-2 and TRBJ2-7, with TRBD2 as a possible D gene (6 bases). The germline V gene has CDR1 LGHNA and CDR2 YNFKEQ. V lost 1 base and J lost 3, with 7 bases in between. This CDR3 region has 13 residues. The CDR3 bases are TGTGCCAGCAGCCAAGCGGGAGTCTACGAGCAGTACTTC. It yields the protein CASSQAGVYEQYF.